These 27 T cell receptor beta chains originate from one sample sequenced in a study of T cell responses to AZD1222 COVID-19 vaccine. Some clones are missing from TCRdb's copy, which holds only in-frame ones; the method was immunoSEQ multiplex PCR. The sample yields around 120,000 clones, more than 70% seen once. The sample here was peripheral blood, taken 28 days after the second AZD1222 dose. The receptors stem from an adult who received the AZD1222 COVID-19 vaccine.

The chain recombines TRBV6-5 with TRBJ1-5; no reliable D call. V lost 5 bases, J lost 0 bases, and 11 bases lay in between. The germline gives CDR1 MNHEY, CDR2 SVGAGI. The CDR3 extends over 15 amino acids. CDR3 in DNA: TGTGCCAGCAGTCCCCGGGTCGCTAGCAATCAGCCCCAGCATTTT. Protein: CASSPRVASNQPQHF.

The J gene is TRBJ2-7, the V gene TRBV10-3; 8 nucleotides line up with TRBD1. Germline CDR1 and CDR2: ENHRY and SYGVKD. The CDR3 sequence is 14 residues long. J lost 5 bases, V lost 4 bases, and 7 bases had no gene match. CDR3 sequence reads: CAISGQGTSNEQYF. In DNA, the CDR3 is TGTGCCATCAGTGGACAGGGGACGAGTAACGAGCAGTACTTC.

The chain combines TRBV6-1 with TRBJ2-7; 11 nucleotides align to TRBD2. Germline CDR1 MNHNS, CDR2 SASEGT. The CDR3 totals 16 residues. V lost 4 bases and J lost 2; bases outside the gene matches: 7. The CDR3 sequence: CASSGIAGGTTYEQYF. The DNA for the CDR3 is TGTGCCAGCAGTGGGATAGCGGGGGGGACCACCTACGAGCAGTACTTC.

The chain couples TRBV6-4 to TRBJ2-2; possible D gene TRBD1, 6 bases. The CDR3 runs to 15 residues. Germline assignment: CDR1 MRHNA and CDR2 SNTAGT. V gave up 0 bases and J gave up 2 bases, with 7 bases separating them. The CDR3 DNA is TGTGCCAGCAGTGACTCGACAGGCAACACCGGGGAGCTGTTTTTT. It is translated as CASSDSTGNTGELFF.

CDR3: CASSEGQGETYGYTF. Here the CDR3 DNA reads TGTGCCAGCAGTGAAGGGCAGGGAGAGACTTATGGCTACACCTTC. V usage is TRBV6-4 and J usage is TRBJ1-2; D is possibly TRBD1 (5 bases). The CDR3 totals 15 residues. Germline V gene sequence: CDR1 MRHNA, CDR2 SNTAGT. V was cut by 3 bases and J by 5 bases, with 16 bases left in between.

The J gene is TRBJ2-1, the V gene TRBV5-4; D remains unclear. Per germline, CDR1 SGHNT and CDR2 YYREEE (reference sequence). Between the trimmed V and J ends, which lost 0 bases and 0 bases, there was a span of 10 bases. The CDR3 contains 16 residues. The CDR3 region has the DNA TGTGCCAGCAGCTTGGTGCTGGGAAGCTCCTACAATGAGCAGTTCTTC. Residues: CASSLVLGSSYNEQFF.

V and J are TRBV14 and TRBJ1-2; D possibly corresponds to TRBD1 (5 bases). Germline loops: CDR1 SGHDN, CDR2 FVKESK. CDR3 size: 17 residues. V was pared by 1 base and J by 0 bases, with 15 bases between. CDR3 DNA: TGTGCCAGCAGCCAAGGAGGGGAAGGGGAAGCTAACTATGGCTACACCTTC. This translates into CASSQGGEGEANYGYTF.

V is TRBV18 and J is TRBJ1-6; 9 bases map to TRBD1. V lost 5 bases, J lost 8 bases, and 4 bases stayed unmatched. The V gene's germline CDR1 is KGHSH and CDR2 LQKENI. This CDR3 has 14 amino acids. CDR3 loop: CASSARTGDSPLHF. DNA for the CDR3: TGTGCCAGCTCAGCGCGGACAGGGGATTCACCCCTCCACTTT. The whole variable domain, filled in from reference TRBV18 and TRBJ1-6, reads NAGVMQNPRHLVRRRGQEARLRCSPMKGHSHVYWYRQLPEEGLKFMVYLQKENIIDESGMPKERFSAEFPKEGPSILRIQQVVRGDSAAYFCASSARTGDSPLHFGNGTRLTVT.

V and J are TRBV7-3 and TRBJ2-1, with 8 bases identical to TRBD1. With 1 base clipped from V and 12 bases from J, the junction kept 5 bases outside the gene matches. The CDR3 is made up of 13 amino acids. CDR1 is SGHTA, CDR2 FQGTGA, per germline. The DNA of the CDR3 is TGTGCCAGCAGCTTAAAACAGGGGGTCGGGCAGTTCTTC. This encodes CASSLKQGVGQFF.

The V and J genes are TRBV12-3 or TRBV12-4 and TRBJ1-1; TRBD1 might be the D (5 bases). CDR3 size: 13 residues. The V and J ends lost 7 bases and 4 bases respectively, with 13 bases between them. CDR3 region: CASTPGRSTEAFF. CDR3 sequence (DNA): TGTGCCAGCACCCCGGGACGGAGCACTGAAGCTTTCTTT.

The chain uses TRBV12-3 or TRBV12-4 and TRBJ1-2; TRBD1 matches at 7 bases. V was clipped by 5 bases and J by 6 bases; unmatched bases: 3. This CDR3 is built from 12 residues. CDR3 sequence: CASSDRVHGYTF. The DNA for the CDR3 is TGTGCCAGCAGTGACAGGGTTCATGGCTACACCTTC.

This chain links TRBV19 with TRBJ2-7, with D perhaps matching TRBD1 (6 bases). V dropped 3 bases and J dropped 1 base, with 10 bases sitting between them. CDR1 LNHDA and CDR2 SQIVND come from the germline V gene (reference sequence). The CDR3 extends over 14 amino acids. The CDR3: CASSIFTGSYEQYF. The DNA of the CDR3 is TGTGCCAGTAGTATTTTCACAGGGTCCTACGAGCAGTACTTC.

The chain has TRBV5-1 and TRBJ1-5; D ambiguous. CDR1 and CDR2 (germline): SGHRS, YFSETQ. Trimming cost V 0 bases and J 4 bases, with 5 bases left between them. The CDR3 length is 13 residues. In DNA form, the CDR3 reads TGCGCCAGCAGCTTGGCGGAGAATCAGCCCCAGCATTTT. Amino acid sequence: CASSLAENQPQHF.

This clone has only a few counts. CDR3 coding DNA: TGTGCCATCAGCCCTGGAGGCGTCAATCAGCCCCAGCATTTT. Protein sequence: CAISPGGVNQPQHF. This chain links TRBV10-3 with TRBJ1-5; no definite D call. CDR3 length: 14 amino acids. Trimming left V 6 bases short and J 3 bases short, with 12 bases between. Germline values: CDR1 ENHRY, CDR2 SYGVKD.

J is TRBJ2-5 and V is TRBV9; D unresolved. This CDR3 comprises 15 residues. The germline gives CDR1 SGDLS, CDR2 YYNGEE. Trimming removed 0 bases from V and 0 bases from J, with 9 bases in between. The CDR3 reads CASSVAPSYQETQYF. CDR3 nucleotide sequence: TGTGCCAGCAGCGTAGCGCCCTCGTACCAAGAGACCCAGTACTTC.

This clone was recorded a few times. Other nucleotide sequences from this sample produce the same CDR3. The rearrangement joins TRBV27 to TRBJ2-5; D may correspond to TRBD1 or TRBD2 (5 bases each). Germline V gene lookup returns CDR1 MNHEY and CDR2 SMNVEV (reference sequence). This CDR3 spans 13 amino acids. With 8 bases removed from V and 5 bases from J, the gap between germline ends came to 15 bases. In DNA, the CDR3 is TGTGCCAGCGCGTCGGGGCGGAGGGAGACCCAGTACTTC. As protein: CASASGRRETQYF.

The chain has TRBV11-2 and TRBJ1-1, with TRBD1 as a possible D gene (6 bases). Trimming took 5 bases from V and 3 from J, leaving 16 bases between them. From germline, CDR1 is SGHAT and CDR2 FQNNGV. CDR3 length equals 15 residues. CDR3 protein: CASSPLQGRHTEAFF. The CDR3, as DNA: TGTGCCAGCAGCCCGCTACAGGGAAGACACACTGAAGCTTTCTTT.

The J gene is TRBJ1-5, the V gene TRBV5-4, with D uncertain. The V gene lost 0 bases and the J gene lost 7 bases, with 8 bases spanning the gap. The CDR3 loop spans 13 amino acids. Germline CDR1 reads SGHNT; CDR2 reads YYREEE (reference sequence). In nucleotides, the CDR3 is TGTGCCAGCAGCTTGGGGGAGGGCCAGCCCCAGCATTTT. Protein sequence: CASSLGEGQPQHF.

The chain combines TRBV9 with TRBJ2-1; D might be TRBD1 (6 bases). CDR3 length: 14 residues. Looked up from germline, CDR1 is SGDLS and CDR2 is YYNGEE. V was pared by 8 bases and J by 12 bases, with 24 bases between. For the CDR3, the DNA is TGTGCCAGTCAATATTCTCAGGGGCTGTATCCGCAGTTCTTC. It is translated as CASQYSQGLYPQFF.

The chain recombines TRBV6-2 or TRBV6-3 with TRBJ2-7; D may be TRBD1 or TRBD2 (5 bases each). This CDR3 is built from 13 residues. The V gene lost 6 bases and the J gene lost 3 bases, with 12 bases spanning the gap. Germline lookup yields CDR1 MNHEY and CDR2 SVGEGT. The CDR3 DNA is TGTGCCAGCAGCCCCGGGACGGTCTACGAGCAGTACTTC. Encoded protein: CASSPGTVYEQYF.

The rearrangement joins TRBV2 to TRBJ2-1; 10 bases agree with TRBD1. CDR1 is SNHLY, CDR2 FYNNEI, per germline. J was trimmed by 12 bases and V by 8 bases; bases with no gene match: 16. The CDR3 has 15 amino acids. CDR3 bases: TGTGCCAGCGACCCGGGACAGGGGTTCGCTATTAGGCAGTTCTTC. Translating it yields CASDPGQGFAIRQFF.

The chain is built from TRBV7-7 and TRBJ2-5; possibly TRBD1 for D (5 bases). Germline CDR1 SSHAT, CDR2 FNYEAQ (reference sequence). CDR3 size: 15 residues. The V gene lost 5 bases and the J gene lost 4 bases, with 17 bases spanning the gap. The CDR3 nucleotides read TGTGCCAGCAGCCAGGGTGGGTTTGGGGCAGAGACCCAGTACTTC. Translated: CASSQGGFGAETQYF.

V gene TRBV19 combines with J gene TRBJ2-5; D ambiguous. The CDR3 length is 14 residues. The V end was cut by 0 bases, the J end by 5 bases, with 10 bases between. Germline-derived CDR1 and CDR2 are LNHDA and SQIVND (reference sequence). This CDR3 is CASSIEGRWETQYF. In DNA, the CDR3 is TGTGCCAGTAGTATAGAAGGCCGCTGGGAGACCCAGTACTTC.

This clone was seen a single time. CDR3: CATRYRENTEAFF. The CDR3, as DNA: TGTGCCACCAGATACAGGGAGAACACTGAAGCTTTCTTT. This sequence joins TRBV24-1 and TRBJ1-1; D may be TRBD1 (6 bases). There are 13 residues in the CDR3. The germline V and J ends were trimmed by 7 bases and 1 base, with 9 bases remaining between them. CDR1 is KGHDR, CDR2 SFDVKD, per germline.

The count of this clone is one. The chain uses TRBV6-6 and TRBJ1-1; 7 positions agree with TRBD1. In germline, CDR1 is MNHNY, CDR2 SVGAGI (reference sequence). Germline trimming cut 5 bases from V and 0 bases from J; bases unmatched to any gene: 12. CDR3 size: 17 residues. The CDR3 reads CASSPGTERTLNTEAFF. In DNA, the CDR3 is TGTGCCAGCAGTCCCGGGACAGAAAGAACTCTGAACACTGAAGCTTTCTTT.

This rearrangement joins TRBV18 to TRBJ1-5; maybe TRBD1 (6 bases). This CDR3 has 16 amino acids. Germline V CDR1 and CDR2: KGHSH, LQKENI. Deletions cut 3 bases from V and 0 bases from J, with 12 bases between. CDR3 sequence reads: CASSPATGYSNQPQHF. The CDR3 nucleotides are TGTGCCAGCTCACCGGCCACAGGGTATAGCAATCAGCCCCAGCATTTT.

About this clone itself: At one end the junction does not follow the germline gene, possibly because of a read error. This sequence joins TRBV4-1 and TRBJ2-3; D is ambiguous. The CDR3 covers 11 residues. Per the germline V gene, CDR1 is MGHRA and CDR2 is YSYEKL. CDR3: CASSQGDTQFF. DNA for the CDR3: TGCGCCAGCAGCCAAGGGGATACGCAGTTTTTT.